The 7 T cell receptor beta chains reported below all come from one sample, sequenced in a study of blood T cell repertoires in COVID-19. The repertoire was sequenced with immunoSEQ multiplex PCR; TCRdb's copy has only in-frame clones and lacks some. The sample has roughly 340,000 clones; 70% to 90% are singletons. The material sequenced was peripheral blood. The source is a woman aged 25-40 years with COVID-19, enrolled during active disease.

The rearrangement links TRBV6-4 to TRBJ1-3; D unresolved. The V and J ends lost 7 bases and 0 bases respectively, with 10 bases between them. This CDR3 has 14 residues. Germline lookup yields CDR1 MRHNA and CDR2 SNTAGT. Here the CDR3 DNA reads TGTGCCAGCAACGGGTCCCACTCTGGAAACACCATATATTTT. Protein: CASNGSHSGNTIYF.

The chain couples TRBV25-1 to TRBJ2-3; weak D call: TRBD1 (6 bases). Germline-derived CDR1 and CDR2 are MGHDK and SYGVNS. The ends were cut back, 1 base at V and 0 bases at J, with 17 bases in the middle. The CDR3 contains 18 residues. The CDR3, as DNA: TGTGCCAGCAGTGAATCTCAGGGGCAGGGCTCTAGCACAGATACGCAGTATTTT. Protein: CASSESQGQGSSTDTQYF. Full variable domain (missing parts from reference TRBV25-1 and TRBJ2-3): EADIYQTPRYLVIGTGKKITLECSQTMGHDKMYWYQQDPGMELHLIHYSYGVNSTEKGDLSSESTVSRIRTEHFPLTLESARPSHTSQYLCASSESQGQGSSTDTQYFGPGTRLTVL.

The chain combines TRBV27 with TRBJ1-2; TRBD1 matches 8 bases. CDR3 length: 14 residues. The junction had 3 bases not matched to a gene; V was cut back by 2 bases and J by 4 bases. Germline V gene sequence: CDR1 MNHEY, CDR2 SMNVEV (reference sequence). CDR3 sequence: CASSLQGAGYGYTF. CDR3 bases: TGTGCCAGCAGTTTACAGGGGGCAGGCTATGGCTACACCTTC.

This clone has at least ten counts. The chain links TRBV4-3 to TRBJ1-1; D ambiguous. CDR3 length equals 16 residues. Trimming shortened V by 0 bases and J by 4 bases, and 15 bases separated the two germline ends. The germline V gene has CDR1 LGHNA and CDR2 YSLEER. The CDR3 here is CASSQDEGTGSTEAFF. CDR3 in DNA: TGCGCCAGCAGCCAAGATGAAGGCACCGGGAGCACTGAAGCTTTCTTT.

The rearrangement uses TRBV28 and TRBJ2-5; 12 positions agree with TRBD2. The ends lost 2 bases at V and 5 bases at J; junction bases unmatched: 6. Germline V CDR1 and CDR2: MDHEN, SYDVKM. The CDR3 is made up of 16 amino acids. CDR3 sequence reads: CASSLLAGGPQETQYF. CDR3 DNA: TGTGCCAGCAGTTTACTAGCGGGGGGGCCACAGGAGACCCAGTACTTC.

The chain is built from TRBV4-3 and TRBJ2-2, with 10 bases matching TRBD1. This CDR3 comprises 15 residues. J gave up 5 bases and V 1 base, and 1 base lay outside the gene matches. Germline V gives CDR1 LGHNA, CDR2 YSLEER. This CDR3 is CASSQVGQGTGELFF. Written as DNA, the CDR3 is TGCGCCAGCAGCCAAGTGGGACAGGGGACCGGGGAGCTGTTTTTT.

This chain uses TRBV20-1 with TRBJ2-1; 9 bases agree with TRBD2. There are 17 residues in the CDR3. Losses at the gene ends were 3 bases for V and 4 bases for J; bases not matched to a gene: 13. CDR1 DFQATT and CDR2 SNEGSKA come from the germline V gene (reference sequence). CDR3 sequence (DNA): TGCAGTGCTAGTTCCCAAATGACTAGCGGACCTTACAATGAGCAGTTCTTC. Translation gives CSASSQMTSGPYNEQFF.